The source of this TCR beta chain is a study of post-analysis software for immune sequencing data. The TCR beta cDNA libraries carried unique molecular identifiers. From the PCR reads, TCRdb called clonotypes with MiXCR, one entry per CDR3 protein. The data hold hundreds of thousands of distinct CDR3 sequences, with under 70% observed a single time. With 0 bases clipped from V and 5 bases from J, the junction kept 7 bases outside the gene matches. CDR3 length equals 17 residues. From germline, CDR1 is MNHEY and CDR2 SVGAGI. The study, taken as a whole, reports: TRBV5-6, TRBV5-1 and TRBV20-1 were among several TRBV segments more frequent in patients than controls.

Details on this clonotype: Its antigen is as yet unknown.

The J gene is TRBJ2-3, the V gene TRBV6-5, with TRBD2 matching over 11 bases. Sequencing used blood. This TCR derives from a girl aged 10-17 years with multiple sclerosis. Here the CDR3 reads CASSYSPGLAAQDTQYF. CDR3 in DNA: TGTGCCAGCAGTTACTCGCCGGGACTAGCGGCCCAAGATACGCAGTATTTT.